Listed here are 23 T cell receptor beta chains from one sample, sequenced in a study of cytomegalovirus exposure and HLA in healthy donors. Both 60 Vbeta primers and 13 Jbeta primers went into the PCR. Assay used: immunoSEQ multiplex PCR; TCRdb lists only in-frame clones, some missing. The table lists 250,000 or so clones, about 90% of them singletons. Sequencing was done on a sample of PBMCs. These receptors all come from a girl aged 2-10 years in good health and CMV-seronegative.

In this sample, this clone turned up once. The rearrangement links TRBV4-2 to TRBJ2-1; D is ambiguous. Germline loops: CDR1 LGHNA, CDR2 YNFKEQ. With 0 bases removed from V and 6 bases from J, the gap between germline ends came to 15 bases. The CDR3 spans 16 residues. This CDR3 reads CASSQEHPLVPNEQFF. Written as DNA, the CDR3 is TGTGCCAGCAGCCAAGAGCACCCTCTAGTCCCCAATGAGCAGTTCTTC.

In its sample, this clone was seen a few times. The J gene is TRBJ2-7, the V gene TRBV29-1; D gene uncertain. The V gene's germline CDR1 is SQVTM and CDR2 ANQGSEA. V lost 1 base and J lost 2, with 6 bases in between. The CDR3 covers 12 residues. The CDR3 spells CSVEVAAYEQYF. CDR3 sequence (DNA): TGCAGCGTTGAAGTGGCGGCCTACGAGCAGTACTTC.

This clone was found once. The chain recombines TRBV30 with TRBJ2-7, with TRBD1 matching 8 bases. The CDR3 has 12 residues. CDR1 is GTSNPN and CDR2 is SVGIG in the germline V gene (reference sequence). With 5 bases clipped from V and 5 bases from J, the junction kept 5 bases outside the gene matches. The CDR3 sequence is CAWVQTGDEQYF. Written as DNA, the CDR3 is TGTGCCTGGGTACAGACAGGGGACGAGCAGTACTTC.

The chain joins TRBV29-1 to TRBJ2-5; 9 bases agree with TRBD1. J gave up 5 bases and V 6 bases, and 13 bases lay outside the gene matches. The V gene's germline CDR1 is SQVTM and CDR2 ANQGSEA. The CDR3 contains 15 residues. CDR3 bases: TGCAGCGTCAAGGGGACAGGGTGGTCTGGTGAGACCCAGTACTTC. Protein product: CSVKGTGWSGETQYF.

The chain recombines TRBV28 with TRBJ2-5, with 9 bases matching TRBD1. Losses at the gene ends were 6 bases for V and 5 bases for J; bases not matched to a gene: 13. Germline values: CDR1 MDHEN, CDR2 SYDVKM. CDR3 length: 16 residues. The CDR3 sequence is CASSYEMDRGGETQYF. DNA of the CDR3: TGTGCCAGCAGCTACGAAATGGACAGGGGCGGCGAGACCCAGTACTTC.

V is TRBV7-9 and J is TRBJ2-7; the match to TRBD2 covers 8 bases. Germline V gene sequence: CDR1 SEHNR, CDR2 FQNEAQ (reference sequence). Trimming removed 1 base from V and 4 bases from J; junction bases left unmatched: 6. This CDR3 is 15 amino acids long. This CDR3 is CASSLGLAMIYEQYF. For the CDR3, the DNA is TGTGCCAGCAGCTTAGGACTAGCGATGATTTACGAGCAGTACTTC.

The count of this clone is one. This sequence joins TRBV18 and TRBJ1-1, with no clear D. The V and J ends lost 5 bases and 0 bases respectively, with 10 bases between them. The CDR3 contains 14 residues. Germline V CDR1 and CDR2: KGHSH, LQKENI. CDR3 in amino acids: CASSAETLNTEAFF. CDR3 coding DNA: TGTGCCAGCTCAGCAGAGACACTGAACACTGAAGCTTTCTTT.

V is TRBV1 and J is TRBJ1-2. TRBV1 is marked as a pseudogene. The CDR3 has 13 amino acids. The CDR3 DNA reads as TGCACCAGCAGCCTCACCGGATGCGGGGTATACACCTTC. Protein: CTSSLTGCGVYTF.

DNA for the CDR3: TGTGCCAGCAGCCAAGTTTTACCCCTAACACAAATAGGGGGGGAGGCTAATGAAAAACTGTTTTTT. It encodes CASSQVLPLTQIGGEANEKLFF. The chain joins TRBV4-2 to TRBJ1-4; a weak D match, TRBD1 (6 bases). V shed 1 base and J shed 3 bases, with 30 bases lying between them. CDR1 is LGHNA, CDR2 YNFKEQ, per germline. The CDR3 is 22 residues long.

The chain carries TRBV30 and TRBJ2-3, with D unresolved. Germline CDR1 GTSNPN, CDR2 SVGIG (reference sequence). The CDR3 loop spans 11 amino acids. V gave up 6 bases and J gave up 3 bases, with 7 bases separating them. This chain's CDR3 is CACTGTDTQYF. Here the CDR3 DNA reads TGTGCCTGCACCGGGACAGATACGCAGTATTTT.

V usage is TRBV27 and J usage is TRBJ1-6; D gene uncertain. V lost 6 bases to trimming and J lost 6 bases, with 9 bases between them. This CDR3 contains 13 residues. Germline CDR1 reads MNHEY; CDR2 reads SMNVEV (reference sequence). In nucleotides, the CDR3 is TGTGCCAGCAGGATCGGAGTTAATTCACCCCTCCACTTT. Amino acids: CASRIGVNSPLHF.

The chain combines TRBV10-2 with TRBJ1-2; 9 nucleotides align to TRBD1. V was clipped by 6 bases and J by 8 bases; unmatched bases: 7. This CDR3 region has 13 residues. The V gene's germline CDR1 is WSHSY and CDR2 SAAADI. As DNA, the CDR3 is TGCGCCAGCAGGGATACAGGGGGCGGAGGCTACACCTTC. Amino acid sequence: CASRDTGGGGYTF.

The rearrangement uses TRBV6-5 and TRBJ2-3; a weak D match, TRBD2 (6 bases). In germline, CDR1 is MNHEY, CDR2 SVGAGI. This CDR3 contains 14 residues. The V end was cut by 8 bases, the J end by 2 bases, with 14 bases between. CDR3 DNA sequence: TGTGCCAGCCGTTTAGCGGTCCTCACAGATACGCAGTATTTT. Translation gives CASRLAVLTDTQYF.

This sequence joins TRBV6-5 and TRBJ2-3, with unresolved D. CDR1 MNHEY and CDR2 SVGAGI come from the germline V gene. V was cut by 6 bases and J by 4 bases, with 14 bases left in between. The CDR3 length is 14 residues. CDR3 region: CASRPSFAADTQYF. The CDR3 nucleotides are TGTGCCAGCAGACCCTCTTTTGCGGCAGATACGCAGTATTTT.

V is TRBV29-1 and J is TRBJ2-1; 10 bases fit TRBD2. This CDR3 spans 20 amino acids. The ends lost 2 bases at V and 3 bases at J; junction bases unmatched: 19. Germline lookup yields CDR1 SQVTM and CDR2 ANQGSEA. CDR3 in amino acids: CSVESRSLGSGRALYNEQFF. The CDR3 nucleotides are TGCAGCGTTGAATCTCGGTCCTTGGGGAGCGGGAGGGCCCTCTACAATGAGCAGTTCTTC.

This chain connects TRBV7-2 to TRBJ2-7; D perhaps matches TRBD1 (6 bases). There are 13 residues in the CDR3. Trimming shortened V by 3 bases and J by 2 bases, and 8 bases separated the two germline ends. CDR1 is SGHTA and CDR2 is FQGNSA in the germline V gene. The CDR3 nucleotides are TGTGCCAGCAGCTTCAGGGGTCCCTACGAGCAGTACTTC. Its translation: CASSFRGPYEQYF.

V gene TRBV5-1 combines with J gene TRBJ2-7, with D perhaps TRBD2 (5 bases). V shed 0 bases and J shed 7 bases, with 8 bases lying between them. CDR3 length: 12 residues. Germline loops: CDR1 SGHRS, CDR2 YFSETQ. This CDR3 reads CASSLVGEEQYF. CDR3 DNA: TGCGCCAGCAGCTTGGTCGGGGAAGAGCAGTACTTC. The full variable domain, with the rest looked up from reference TRBV5-1 and TRBJ2-7, is KAGVTQTPRYLIKTRGQQVTLSCSPISGHRSVSWYQQTPGQGLQFLFEYFSETQRNKGNFPGRFSGRQFSNSRSEMNVSTLELGDSALYLCASSLVGEEQYFGPGTRLTVT.

The chain employs TRBV15 and TRBJ2-3; D may be TRBD1 (5 bases). CDR3 length: 14 amino acids. In germline, CDR1 is LNHNV, CDR2 YYDKDF (reference sequence). V lost 8 bases and J lost 2, with 14 bases in between. CDR3: CATRLDTSTDTQYF. The CDR3 DNA reads TGTGCCACCCGGCTGGACACCTCCACAGATACGCAGTATTTT.

The J gene is TRBJ2-5, the V gene TRBV7-8; 9 bases match TRBD1. This CDR3 region has 15 residues. Germline V CDR1 and CDR2: SGHVS, FQNEAQ. V trimming: 5 bases; J trimming: 6 bases; junction bases outside the gene matches: 10. The CDR3 loop reads CASSRPGTGLQTQYF. DNA for the CDR3: TGTGCCAGCAGCCGTCCCGGGACAGGGTTACAGACCCAGTACTTC.

V is TRBV5-8 and J is TRBJ1-5; 9 positions match TRBD1. The V gene's germline CDR1 is SGHTS and CDR2 YDEGEE. V was clipped by 0 bases and J by 7 bases; unmatched bases: 5. The CDR3 has 15 residues. In DNA, the CDR3 is TGTGCCAGCAGCTTGGAGGGACAGGGTAGGCAGCCCCAGCATTTT. It specifies CASSLEGQGRQPQHF.

The CDR3 coding sequence is TGTGCCAGTAGTATCCAGGGGGTTACAGATACGCAGTATTTT. Residues: CASSIQGVTDTQYF. The chain links TRBV19 to TRBJ2-3, with 7 bases fitting TRBD1. CDR3 size: 14 residues. The V segment lost 3 bases and the J segment 3 bases; nucleotides outside the gene matches: 3. CDR1 is LNHDA, CDR2 SQIVND, per germline (reference sequence).

This clone was seen just once. The chain carries TRBV7-2 and TRBJ2-5, with D possibly matching TRBD1 (6 bases). The J call is uncertain, as TRBJ2-7 better fits the DNA end. CDR3 length equals 13 residues. Germline V lookup: CDR1 SGHTA, CDR2 FQGNSA. The CDR3 region is CASSGQNSYEQYF. DNA of the CDR3: TGTGCCAGCAGCGGACAGAACTCCTACGAGCAGTACTTC.

The V and J genes are TRBV9 and TRBJ1-4; no clear D. V lost 0 bases and J lost 0, with 6 bases in between. This CDR3 is built from 15 residues. Germline values: CDR1 SGDLS, CDR2 YYNGEE. The CDR3 loop reads CASSVGGATNEKLFF. The CDR3 nucleotides read TGTGCCAGCAGCGTAGGCGGCGCAACTAATGAAAAACTGTTTTTT.